This TCR beta chain was sequenced in a study of blood T cell repertoires in COVID-19 (dated by TCRdb to about 2020). Broadly, across the study: Collaborator samples came from the United States, Italy and Spain and covered acute and convalescent phases of COVID-19. The material from the prospective study consisted of cDNA or gDNA derived from T cells, B-cell-depleted T cells, or PBMCs. Deeply sampled blood TCRbeta repertoires from subjects exposed to, actively infected with, or recovered from COVID-19 were included in the dataset. The repertoires were made available in a free public database intended to serve as a resource for research on the immune response to SARS-CoV-2. Samples came from the ongoing ImmuneRACE study (first 160 participants) plus 1,254 subjects from 6 global collaborators. Nearly every sample came with metadata listing a de-identified subject ID, COVID-19 status, age in years and sex. Where HLA class I and class II types were available, the types were taken from metadata supplied by the sample provider, not from assay-based typing. The research as a whole found: The amount of clinical and demographic metadata varied by source and participant and was provided uncurated.

This clone was detected only a few times. No cognate antigen has been identified for it. No much larger clone exists at a distance of one base, and base qualities are not known. TCRbeta CDR3 regions were amplified from genomic DNA using the immunoSEQ Assay, a bias-controlled multiplex PCR. As for the authors' bioinformatics: Nucleated cell counts per sample were estimated from amplification of reference gene primers within the assay. To quantify the absolute abundance of each unique TCRbeta CDR3 rearrangement, sequence reads were collapsed and filtered. For each sample, productive Simpson clonality was calculated by taking the square root of Simpson's diversity index across productive rearrangements. Drawn from immuneACCESS, this table holds only the in-frame rearrangements with V and J called that TCRdb kept. Clones are partly lost; checked studies trace under half to an unresolved V gene and leave the rest unexplained. The V and J calls and clone size come from that table; D and trimming were worked out from the DNA. This sample has 240,000 or so clones in its table, and roughly 88% of those were observed once. Roughly 2% of the sample goes to the ten largest clones.

The CDR3 numbers 15 residues from cysteine through phenylalanine. The sequence is cut down to CDR3 DNA, 45 bases in frame from base 1. A distance of 14 bases separates the germline ends of V and J, which lose 0 bases and 8 bases respectively. CDR1 and CDR2, looked up from the germline V gene, are SGDLS and YYNGEE. Participants in the prospective study were enrolled through a virtual design, were aged about 18 to 89 years, and lived in about two dozen United States geographic areas. In the prospective study, cohorts were assigned on the basis of participant-reported clinical history obtained from a screening survey and a study questionnaire. ImmuneRACE Cohort 3 recovered participants were defined by two consecutive negative NP/OP PCR tests, healthcare professional clearance, or symptom resolution. In the prospective study, whole blood, serum and a nasopharyngeal or oropharyngeal swab were collected from each participant by mobile phlebotomists. Over a roughly two-month period, participants in the prospective study had the option of providing additional blood draws and questionnaires. Before DNA extraction, blood samples from the prospective study were shipped at room temperature or frozen.

Input material: PBMCs or T cells enriched from blood (not recorded which). This clonotype originated in a woman aged 45-60 years who had recovered from COVID-19. The V and J genes are TRBV9 and TRBJ1-4; perhaps TRBD1 is the D gene, with 5 bases matching. The DNA sequence is TGTGCCAGCAGCGTAGGTTTGCAGGGAGGCGAAAAACTGTTTTTT. Its amino acids are CASSVGLQGGEKLFF.